These 20 T cell receptor beta chains were all obtained from the same sample, sequenced in a study of T cell changes during pregnancy in multiple sclerosis. The protocol was immunoSEQ multiplex PCR, while the TCRdb copy is restricted to in-frame clones and leaves out a portion. The sample contains tens of thousands of clones, 85% to 95% of which appear only once. This material consisted of peripheral blood, taken after pregnancy. The source is a female donor with multiple sclerosis, enrolled in a pregnancy study.

This chain uses TRBV2 with TRBJ2-5, with a possible D match to TRBD2 (5 bases). Germline V CDR1 and CDR2: SNHLY, FYNNEI. The V end was cut by 4 bases, the J end by 4 bases, with 13 bases between. CDR3 size: 14 residues. The CDR3 loop reads CASSGISARETQYF. The CDR3 coding sequence is TGTGCCAGCAGTGGTATTAGCGCACGAGAGACCCAGTACTTC.

This clone showed up just once. The rearrangement links TRBV5-1 to TRBJ1-1; possibly TRBD1 for D (6 bases). There are 13 residues in the CDR3. CDR1 and CDR2 from the germline V gene are SGHRS and YFSETQ. Trimming took 7 bases from V and 5 from J, leaving 15 bases between them. The CDR3 DNA reads TGCGCCAGCCACAAAACAACAGGGACTGAAGCTTTCTTT. Encoded protein: CASHKTTGTEAFF.

V gene TRBV4-2 combines with J gene TRBJ2-3, with 8 bases identical to TRBD2. With V trimmed by 0 bases and J by 6 bases, 14 bases remained unmatched. Per germline, CDR1 LGHNA and CDR2 YNFKEQ. The length of the CDR3 is 18 residues. The CDR3 reads CASSQEPASLAVLDTQYF. The CDR3 nucleotides read TGTGCCAGCAGCCAAGAACCGGCCTCACTAGCGGTATTGGATACGCAGTATTTT.

V is TRBV7-2 and J is TRBJ1-5, with D possibly being TRBD1 (6 bases). V was cut by 6 bases and J by 2 bases, with 11 bases left in between. CDR1 is SGHTA and CDR2 is FQGNSA in the germline V gene. There are 14 residues in the CDR3. The CDR3 sequence: CASRTPGGNQPQHF. CDR3 coding DNA: TGTGCCAGCAGGACTCCAGGGGGCAATCAGCCCCAGCATTTT.

The V call is TRBV11-3, the J call TRBJ2-1, with D perhaps matching TRBD2 (5 bases). The V end was cut by 2 bases, the J end by 8 bases, with 10 bases between. This CDR3 has 13 residues. Germline lookup yields CDR1 SGHNT and CDR2 YENEEA. For the CDR3, the DNA is TGTGCCAGCAGCTTATGGGGAGATCATGAGCAGTTCTTC. Amino acids: CASSLWGDHEQFF.

This clone was counted once. The rearrangement uses TRBV10-3 and TRBJ1-3; 9 nucleotides match TRBD1. Germline V gene sequence: CDR1 ENHRY, CDR2 SYGVKD. V gave up 8 bases and J gave up 0 bases; unmatched junction bases: 8. CDR3 size: 16 residues. CDR3 nucleotides: TGTGCCATCCGCAGGGACAGGGAAAACTCTGGAAACACCATATATTTT. Amino acids: CAIRRDRENSGNTIYF.

CDR3 nucleotide sequence: TGTGCCAGCAGTTACGGAGGGGGCTTACGCACCGGGGAGCTGTTTTTT. It codes for CASSYGGGLRTGELFF. The chain uses TRBV6-5 and TRBJ2-2, with D perhaps matching TRBD1 (7 bases). Deletions cut 2 bases from V and 4 bases from J, with 14 bases between. CDR1 and CDR2 (germline): MNHEY, SVGAGI. The CDR3 extends over 16 amino acids.

This sequence joins TRBV30 and TRBJ1-1; no clear D gene. Germline values: CDR1 GTSNPN, CDR2 SVGIG (reference sequence). With 8 bases removed from V and 0 bases from J, the gap between germline ends came to 7 bases. There are 11 residues in the CDR3. The CDR3 spells CAGELNTEAFF. The CDR3 bases are TGTGCCGGAGAACTGAACACTGAAGCTTTCTTT.

The genes are TRBV15 and TRBJ2-7; 11 bases fit TRBD2. The CDR3 extends over 14 amino acids. J gave up 0 bases and V 10 bases, and 5 bases lay outside the gene matches. The germline V gene has CDR1 LNHNV and CDR2 YYDKDF (reference sequence). The CDR3 DNA sequence: TGTGCCATCCGTAGCGGGAGGGACTCCTACGAGCAGTACTTC. As protein: CAIRSGRDSYEQYF.

This chain joins TRBV30 and TRBJ1-2; D perhaps matches TRBD1 (6 bases). The germline CDR1 and CDR2 sequences are GTSNPN and SVGIG (reference sequence). The CDR3 covers 11 residues. V was cut by 5 bases and J by 8 bases, with 12 bases left in between. In DNA form, the CDR3 reads TGTGCCTGGTCAGGGGCGGTCGGCTACACCTTC. This codes for CAWSGAVGYTF.

The J gene is TRBJ1-1, the V gene TRBV14; TRBD1 might be the D (5 bases). This CDR3 region has 13 residues. V lost 4 bases and J 6 bases, leaving 12 bases between the germline ends. Germline V gene data show CDR1 as SGHDN and CDR2 as FVKESK. CDR3 DNA: TGTGCCAGCAGCCTCAGGGCAGCCTCTGAAGCTTTCTTT. Its translation is CASSLRAASEAFF. Variable domain in full (rest from reference TRBV14 and TRBJ1-1): EAGVTQFPSHSVIEKGQTVTLRCDPISGHDNLYWYRRVMGKEIKFLLHFVKESKQDESGMPNNRFLAERTGGTYSTLKVQPAELEDSGVYFCASSLRAASEAFFGQGTRLTVV.

This rearrangement joins TRBV19 to TRBJ1-1; the match to TRBD1 covers 9 bases. The CDR3 contains 14 residues. Germline CDR1 reads LNHDA; CDR2 reads SQIVND (reference sequence). Germline trimming cut 6 bases from V and 3 bases from J; bases unmatched to any gene: 5. The CDR3 DNA follows: TGTGCCAGTAGCTGGACAGGGGAGGACACTGAAGCTTTCTTT. Translation gives CASSWTGEDTEAFF. Using reference TRBV19 and TRBJ1-1 for the parts outside the CDR3, the full variable domain is DGGITQSPKYLFRKEGQNVTLSCEQNLNHDAMYWYRQDPGQGLRLIYYSQIVNDFQKGDIAEGYSVSREKKESFPLTVTSAQKNPTAFYLCASSWTGEDTEAFFGQGTRLTVV.

This chain connects TRBV19 to TRBJ1-2; D gene uncertain. Trimming removed 2 bases from V and 8 bases from J, with 9 bases in between. Germline V lookup: CDR1 LNHDA, CDR2 SQIVND (reference sequence). The CDR3 covers 12 residues. As DNA, the CDR3 is TGTGCCAGTAGTATACGCTGGGAGGGCTACACCTTC. Amino acids: CASSIRWEGYTF.

This clone was seen more than once but under ten times. V usage is TRBV5-1 and J usage is TRBJ2-7; tentatively, D is TRBD2 (5 bases). The CDR3 runs to 14 residues. The V and J ends lost 2 bases and 1 base respectively, with 10 bases between them. Germline V gives CDR1 SGHRS, CDR2 YFSETQ. For the CDR3, the DNA is TGCGCCAGCAGCTTTACCCGGGGTTCCTACGAGCAGTACTTC. Protein sequence: CASSFTRGSYEQYF.

The rearrangement joins TRBV4-2 to TRBJ1-6; no reliable D call. Germline CDR1 reads LGHNA; CDR2 reads YNFKEQ. Trimming took 0 bases from V and 7 from J, leaving 10 bases between them. This CDR3 is 15 amino acids long. The chain's CDR3 is CASSQENLQNSPLHF. The CDR3 DNA follows: TGTGCCAGCAGCCAAGAGAATCTGCAGAATTCACCCCTCCACTTT.

This clone was seen only once. This rearrangement joins TRBV7-8 to TRBJ2-7; 7 bases line up with TRBD1. The ends lost 0 bases at V and 4 bases at J; junction bases unmatched: 3. The CDR3 runs to 14 residues. Germline values: CDR1 SGHVS, CDR2 FQNEAQ. As DNA, the CDR3 is TGTGCCAGCAGCTTAGCCAGACAGGGTTACGAGCAGTACTTC. Translated, it gives CASSLARQGYEQYF.

The CDR3 coding sequence is TGTGCCAGCAGCTTAGTGTGGCGGCAGCCCCAGCATTTT. As protein: CASSLVWRQPQHF. The chain recombines TRBV7-2 with TRBJ1-5; D gene uncertain. The germline V and J ends were trimmed by 1 base and 7 bases, with 8 bases remaining between them. CDR1 and CDR2 from the germline V gene are SGHTA and FQGNSA. This CDR3 is 13 amino acids long.

The chain is built from TRBV7-2 and TRBJ1-5, with 7 bases lining up with TRBD1. There are 17 residues in the CDR3. In germline, CDR1 is SGHTA, CDR2 FQGNSA. The trim removed 4 bases at V and 1 base at J, leaving 10 bases unmatched. The CDR3 region has the DNA TGTGCCAGCAGCTGGAAAACAGGGGACTGGAGCAATCAGCCCCAGCATTTT. Translated: CASSWKTGDWSNQPQHF.

This chain joins TRBV5-1 and TRBJ2-7; tentatively, D is TRBD2 (5 bases). This CDR3 spans 12 amino acids. With 0 bases removed from V and 9 bases from J, the gap between germline ends came to 10 bases. Germline values: CDR1 SGHRS, CDR2 YFSETQ. DNA for the CDR3: TGCGCCAGCAGCTTGGACGGGATACGGCAGTACTTC. It encodes CASSLDGIRQYF.

This chain links TRBV5-5 with TRBJ2-7; 9 bases agree with TRBD1. Trimming took 3 bases from V and 5 from J; bases not matched to a gene: 9. The CDR3 loop spans 15 amino acids. Germline assignment: CDR1 SGHKS and CDR2 YYEKEE (reference sequence). The DNA of the CDR3 is TGTGCCAGCAGCTCGGGGCGGGACAGGGAGCACGAGCAGTACTTC. Its protein product is CASSSGRDREHEQYF.